This T cell receptor beta chain comes out of a study of blood T cell repertoires in COVID-19. Study details: There were acute and convalescent COVID-19 samples, and they came from the United States, Italy and Spain. From T cells, B-cell-depleted T cells, or PBMCs came the material, which was cDNA or gDNA.

The CDR3 totals 15 residues. V shed 8 bases and J shed 1 base, with 17 bases lying between them. Germline lookup yields CDR1 SNHLY and CDR2 FYNNEI. In the authors' methods: Researchers report that nucleated cell counts were estimated from reference gene primer amplification. The table came from immunoSEQ multiplex PCR; TCRdb's copy has only in-frame clones and leaves some out. V and J calls and clone size are given by that table; D and trimming were obtained from the DNA. The sample has about 58,000 clones, approximately 86% seen once. This sequence originates from a woman aged 65 to 85 with active COVID-19. The genes are TRBV2 and TRBJ1-1, with D tentatively TRBD1 (6 bases). The sequenced sample consisted of peripheral blood. This CDR3 is CASGRGATGNTEAFF. The CDR3 DNA is TGTGCCAGCGGGAGGGGGGCGACAGGGAACACTGAAGCTTTCTTT.